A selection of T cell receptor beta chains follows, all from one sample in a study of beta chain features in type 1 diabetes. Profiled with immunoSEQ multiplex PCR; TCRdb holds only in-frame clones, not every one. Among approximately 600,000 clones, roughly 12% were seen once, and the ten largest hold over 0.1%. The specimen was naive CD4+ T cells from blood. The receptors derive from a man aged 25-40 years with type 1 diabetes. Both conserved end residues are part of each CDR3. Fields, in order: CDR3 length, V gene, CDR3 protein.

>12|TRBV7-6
CASSLVGQPQHF
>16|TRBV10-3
CASAGQGATGANVLTF
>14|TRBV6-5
CASSSTGLAVEQYF
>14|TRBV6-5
CASSWTGGDQPQHF
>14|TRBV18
CASSPRSAEGGYTF
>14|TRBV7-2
CASSASYYHYGYTF
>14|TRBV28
CASSRAGSTDTQYF
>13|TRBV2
CASRLAGTDTQYF
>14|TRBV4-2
CASSPGGAGDEQFF
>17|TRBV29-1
CSVGLAQVSSGANVLTF
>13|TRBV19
CASSIGRYNEQFF
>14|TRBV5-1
CASSEGPINEKLFF
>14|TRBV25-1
CASSDPTGPDTQYF
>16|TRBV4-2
CASSQAIGTGDSPLHF
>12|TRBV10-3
CAISESGYEQYF
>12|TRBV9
CASSRASGRAFF